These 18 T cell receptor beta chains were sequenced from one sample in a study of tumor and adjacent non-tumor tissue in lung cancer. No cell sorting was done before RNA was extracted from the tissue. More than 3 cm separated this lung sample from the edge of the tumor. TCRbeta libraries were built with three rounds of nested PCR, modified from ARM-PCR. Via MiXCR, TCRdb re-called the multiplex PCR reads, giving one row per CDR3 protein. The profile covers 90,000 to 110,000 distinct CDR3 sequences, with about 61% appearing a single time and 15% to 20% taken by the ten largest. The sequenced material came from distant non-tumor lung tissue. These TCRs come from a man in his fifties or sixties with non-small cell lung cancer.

The CDR3 DNA is TGCAGCCATCGACAGGATTCCTACGAGCAGTACTTC. Its translation is CSHRQDSYEQYF. V is TRBV29-1 and J is TRBJ2-7, with TRBD1 as a possible D gene (6 bases). This CDR3 contains 12 residues. V was clipped by 8 bases and J by 1 base, with 12 bases between them. Germline V gene data show CDR1 as SQVTM and CDR2 as ANQGSEA.

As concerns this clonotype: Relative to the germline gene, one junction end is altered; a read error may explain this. The CDR3: CAISEDSGDEQIF. The CDR3 DNA reads as TGTGCCATCAGTGAGGACTCAGGGGATGAGCAGATCTTC. This rearrangement joins TRBV10-3 to TRBJ2-1; possible D gene TRBD1, 6 bases. The CDR3 sequence is 13 residues long. Per the germline V gene, CDR1 is ENHRY and CDR2 is SYGVKD.

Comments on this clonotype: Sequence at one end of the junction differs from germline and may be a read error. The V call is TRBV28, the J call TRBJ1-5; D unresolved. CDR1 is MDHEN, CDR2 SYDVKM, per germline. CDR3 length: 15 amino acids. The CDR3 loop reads CASSTDGLSDQPQHF. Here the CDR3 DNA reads TGTGCCAGCAGTACGGACGGTCTTAGCGATCAGCCCCAGCATTTT.

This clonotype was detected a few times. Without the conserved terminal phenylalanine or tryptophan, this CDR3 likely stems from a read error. CDR3 sequence: CASRAGPRVNQPQHL. DNA for the CDR3: TGCGCCAGCAGGGCGGGACCCAGGGTGAATCAGCCCCAGCATCTT. The chain combines TRBV28 with TRBJ1-5; D is perhaps TRBD1 (5 bases). Germline CDR1 reads MDHEN; CDR2 reads SYDVKM. The CDR3 is made up of 15 amino acids.

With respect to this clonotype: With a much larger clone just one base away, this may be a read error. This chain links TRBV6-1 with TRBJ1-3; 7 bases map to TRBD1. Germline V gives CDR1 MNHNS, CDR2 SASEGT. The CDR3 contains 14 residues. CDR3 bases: TGTGCCACCAAACAGGGGAACTCTCGAAACACCATATATTTT. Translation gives CATKQGNSRNTIYF.

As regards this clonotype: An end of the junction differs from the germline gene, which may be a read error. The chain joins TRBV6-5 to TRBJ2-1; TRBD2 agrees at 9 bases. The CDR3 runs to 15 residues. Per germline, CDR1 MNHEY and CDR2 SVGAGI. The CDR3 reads CVSTRLAGRWSEQFF. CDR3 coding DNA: TGTGTCAGCACCCGGCTAGCGGGGAGGTGGAGCGAGCAGTTCTTC.

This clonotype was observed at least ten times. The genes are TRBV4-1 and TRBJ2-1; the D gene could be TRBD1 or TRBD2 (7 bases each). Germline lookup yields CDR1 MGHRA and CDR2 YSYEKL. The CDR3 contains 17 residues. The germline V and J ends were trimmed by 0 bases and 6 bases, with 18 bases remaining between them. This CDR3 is CASSQDRGGGASNEQFF. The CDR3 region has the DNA TGCGCCAGCAGCCAAGATCGGGGAGGGGGCGCATCCAATGAGCAGTTCTTC.

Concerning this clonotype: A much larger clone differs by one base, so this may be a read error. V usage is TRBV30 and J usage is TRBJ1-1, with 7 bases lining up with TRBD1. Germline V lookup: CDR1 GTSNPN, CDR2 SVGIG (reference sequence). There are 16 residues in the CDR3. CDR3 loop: CAWSSWGDSRNTEVFF. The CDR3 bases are TGTGCCTGGAGTTCCTGGGGGGACAGCCGTAACACTGAAGTTTTCTTT. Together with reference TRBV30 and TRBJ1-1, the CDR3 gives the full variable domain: SQTIHQWPATLVQPVGSPLSLECTVEGTSNPNLYWYRQAAGRGLQLLFYSVGIGQISSEVPQNLSASRPQDRQFILSSKKLLLSDSGFYLCAWSSWGDSRNTEVFFGQGTRLTVV.

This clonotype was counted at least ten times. The CDR3 nucleotides are TGCGCCAGCAGCCGAGCGTCCACCGACTATGGCTACACCTTC. Protein sequence: CASSRASTDYGYTF. This rearrangement joins TRBV4-1 to TRBJ1-2; D remains unclear. Trimming removed 4 bases from V and 3 bases from J, with 12 bases in between. The CDR3 loop spans 14 amino acids. CDR1 is MGHRA, CDR2 YSYEKL, per germline.

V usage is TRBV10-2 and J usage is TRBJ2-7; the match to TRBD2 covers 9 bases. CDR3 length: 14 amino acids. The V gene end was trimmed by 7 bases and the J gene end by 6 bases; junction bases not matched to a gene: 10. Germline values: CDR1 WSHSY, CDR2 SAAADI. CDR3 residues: CASNPVGSGSEQYF. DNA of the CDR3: TGCGCCAGCAATCCCGTGGGTAGCGGGAGCGAGCAGTACTTC.

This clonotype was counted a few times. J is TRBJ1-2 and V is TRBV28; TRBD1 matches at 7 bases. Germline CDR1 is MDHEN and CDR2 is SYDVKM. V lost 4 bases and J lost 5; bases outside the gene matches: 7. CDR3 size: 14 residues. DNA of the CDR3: TGTGCCAGCAGTTATGGGGGGACAGCTTATGGCTACACCTTC. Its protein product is CASSYGGTAYGYTF.

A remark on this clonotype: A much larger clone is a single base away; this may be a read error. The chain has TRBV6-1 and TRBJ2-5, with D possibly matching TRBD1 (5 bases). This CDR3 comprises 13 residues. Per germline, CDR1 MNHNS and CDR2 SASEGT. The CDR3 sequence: CASSSQGGEAQYF. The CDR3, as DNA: TGTGCCAGCAGTTCCCAGGGCGGAGAGGCCCAGTACTTC.

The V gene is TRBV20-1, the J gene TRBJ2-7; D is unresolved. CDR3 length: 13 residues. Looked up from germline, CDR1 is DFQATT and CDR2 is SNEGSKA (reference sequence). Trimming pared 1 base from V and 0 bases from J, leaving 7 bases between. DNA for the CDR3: TGCAGTGCTAGAGGCAGGTCCTCCTACGAGCAGTACTTC. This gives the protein CSARGRSSYEQYF.

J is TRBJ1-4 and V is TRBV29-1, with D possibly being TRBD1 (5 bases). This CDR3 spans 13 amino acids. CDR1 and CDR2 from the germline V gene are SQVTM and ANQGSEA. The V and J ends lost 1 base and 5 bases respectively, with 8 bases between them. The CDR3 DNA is TGCAGCGTTGAAGCAGGGAGGAATGAAAAACTGTTTTTT. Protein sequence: CSVEAGRNEKLFF.

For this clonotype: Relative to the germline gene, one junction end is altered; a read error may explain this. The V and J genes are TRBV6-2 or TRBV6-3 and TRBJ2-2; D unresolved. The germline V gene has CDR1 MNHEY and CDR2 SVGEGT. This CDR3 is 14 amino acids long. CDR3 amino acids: CASSITWYTGELFF. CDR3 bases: TGTGCCAGCAGTATCACATGGTACACTGGGGAGCTGTTTTTT.

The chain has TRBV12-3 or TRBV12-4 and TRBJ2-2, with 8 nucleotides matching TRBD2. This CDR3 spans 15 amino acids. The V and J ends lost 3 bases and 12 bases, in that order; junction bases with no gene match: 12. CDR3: CASSFGGANTRKLFF. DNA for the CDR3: TGTGCCAGCAGTTTCGGGGGGGCTAACACCCGGAAGCTGTTTTTT.

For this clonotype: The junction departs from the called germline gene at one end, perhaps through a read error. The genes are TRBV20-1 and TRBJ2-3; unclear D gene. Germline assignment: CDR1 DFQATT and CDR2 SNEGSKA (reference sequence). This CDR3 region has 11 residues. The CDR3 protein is CSAGLVDTQCF. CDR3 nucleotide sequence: TGCAGTGCCGGGCTAGTAGATACGCAGTGTTTT.

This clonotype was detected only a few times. CDR3 DNA sequence: TGTGTCAGTAGTTACTCTACAGGGCCTTATGAGCAGTACTTC. Translation: CVSSYSTGPYEQYF. This chain uses TRBV6-5 with TRBJ2-7; a possible D gene is TRBD1 (6 bases). CDR3 size: 14 residues. Germline lookup yields CDR1 MNHEY and CDR2 SVGAGI.